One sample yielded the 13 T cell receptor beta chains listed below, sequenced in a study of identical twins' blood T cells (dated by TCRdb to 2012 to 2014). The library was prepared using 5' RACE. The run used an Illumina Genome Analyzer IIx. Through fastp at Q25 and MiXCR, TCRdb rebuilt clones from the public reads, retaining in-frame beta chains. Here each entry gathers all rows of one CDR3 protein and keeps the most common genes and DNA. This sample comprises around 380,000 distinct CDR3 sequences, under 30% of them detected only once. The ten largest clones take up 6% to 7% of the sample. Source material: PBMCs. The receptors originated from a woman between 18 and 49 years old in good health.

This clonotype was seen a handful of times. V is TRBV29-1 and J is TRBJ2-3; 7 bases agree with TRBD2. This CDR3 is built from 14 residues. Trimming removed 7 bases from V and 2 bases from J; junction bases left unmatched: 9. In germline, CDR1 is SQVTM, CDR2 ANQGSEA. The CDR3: CSGRLAADTDTQYF. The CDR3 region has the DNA TGCAGCGGTCGACTAGCAGCCGACACAGATACGCAGTATTTT.

The CDR3 protein is CASSASRTEKNTEAFF. As DNA, the CDR3 is TGTGCCAGCAGCGCCAGTAGGACAGAAAAGAACACTGAAGCTTTCTTT. The chain links TRBV9 to TRBJ1-1; D may be TRBD1 (6 bases). The V end lost 3 bases, the J end lost 1 base, and 16 bases lay between the germline ends. Germline CDR1 reads SGDLS; CDR2 reads YYNGEE. This CDR3 contains 16 residues.

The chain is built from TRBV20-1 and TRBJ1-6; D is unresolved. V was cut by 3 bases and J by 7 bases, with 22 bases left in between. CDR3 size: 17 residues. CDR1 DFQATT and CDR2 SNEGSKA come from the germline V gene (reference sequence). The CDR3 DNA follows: TGCAGTGCTAGCCCCCCTGACATAGTAACAACCAATTCACCCCTCCACTTT. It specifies CSASPPDIVTTNSPLHF.

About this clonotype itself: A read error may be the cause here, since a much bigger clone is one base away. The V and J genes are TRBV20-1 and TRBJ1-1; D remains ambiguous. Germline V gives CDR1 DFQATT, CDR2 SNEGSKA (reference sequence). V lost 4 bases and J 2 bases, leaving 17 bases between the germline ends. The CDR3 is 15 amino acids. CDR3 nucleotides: TGCAGTGCTACGCAGGTAGCTATTTTCAACACTGAAGCTTTCTTT. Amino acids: CSATQVAIFNTEAFF.

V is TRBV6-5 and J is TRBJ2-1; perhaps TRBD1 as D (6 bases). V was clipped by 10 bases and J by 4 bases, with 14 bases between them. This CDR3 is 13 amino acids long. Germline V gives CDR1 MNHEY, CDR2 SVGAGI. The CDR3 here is CANRPQGYNEQFF. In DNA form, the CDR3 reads TGTGCCAACAGACCACAGGGTTACAATGAGCAGTTCTTC.

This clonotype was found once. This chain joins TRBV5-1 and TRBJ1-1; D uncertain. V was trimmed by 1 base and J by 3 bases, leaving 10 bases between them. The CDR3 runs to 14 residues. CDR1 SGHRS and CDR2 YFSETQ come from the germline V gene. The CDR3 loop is CASSLWRVDTEAFF. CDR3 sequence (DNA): TGCGCCAGCAGCTTGTGGAGGGTGGACACTGAAGCTTTCTTT.

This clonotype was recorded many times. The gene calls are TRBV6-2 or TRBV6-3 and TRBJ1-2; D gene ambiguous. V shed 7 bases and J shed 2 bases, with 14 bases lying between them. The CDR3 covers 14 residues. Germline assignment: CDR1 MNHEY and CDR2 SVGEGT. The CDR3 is CASTIGSGNYGYTF. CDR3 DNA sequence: TGTGCCAGCACCATCGGGAGCGGCAACTATGGCTACACCTTC.

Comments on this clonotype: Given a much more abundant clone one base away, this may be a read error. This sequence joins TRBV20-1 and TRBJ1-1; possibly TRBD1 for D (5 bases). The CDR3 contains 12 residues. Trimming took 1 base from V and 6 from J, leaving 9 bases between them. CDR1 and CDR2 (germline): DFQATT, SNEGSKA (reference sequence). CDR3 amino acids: CSARGGDSEAFF. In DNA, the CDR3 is TGCAGTGCTAGAGGGGGCGACTCTGAAGCTTTCTTT.

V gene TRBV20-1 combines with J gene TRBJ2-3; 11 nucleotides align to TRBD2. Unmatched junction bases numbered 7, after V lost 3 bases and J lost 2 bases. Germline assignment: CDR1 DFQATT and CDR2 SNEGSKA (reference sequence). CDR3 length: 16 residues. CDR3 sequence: CSASRPTSGITDTQYF. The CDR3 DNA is TGCAGTGCTAGCCGCCCGACTAGCGGGATCACAGATACGCAGTATTTT.

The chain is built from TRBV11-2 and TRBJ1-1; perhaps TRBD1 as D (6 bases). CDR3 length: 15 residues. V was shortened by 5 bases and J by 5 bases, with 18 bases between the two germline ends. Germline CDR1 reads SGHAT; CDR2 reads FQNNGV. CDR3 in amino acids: CASSLTRYDRTEAFF. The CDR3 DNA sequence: TGTGCCAGCAGCCTAACTAGGTACGACAGGACTGAAGCTTTCTTT.

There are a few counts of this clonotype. CDR3 DNA sequence: TGCGCCAGCATAGGAACGACCCACGAGCAGTACTTC. Its protein product is CASIGTTHEQYF. The V call is TRBV5-1, the J call TRBJ2-7; D is uncertain. The V end lost 6 bases, the J end lost 5 bases, and 12 bases lay between the germline ends. This CDR3 is built from 12 residues. Germline CDR1 SGHRS, CDR2 YFSETQ.

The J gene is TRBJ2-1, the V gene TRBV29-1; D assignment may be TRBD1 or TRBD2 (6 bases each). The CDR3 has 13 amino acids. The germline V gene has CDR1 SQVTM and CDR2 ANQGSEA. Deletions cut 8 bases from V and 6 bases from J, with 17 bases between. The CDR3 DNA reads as TGCAGCTCGGGGGCACCGGGCCTCAATGAGCAGTTCTTC. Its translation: CSSGAPGLNEQFF.

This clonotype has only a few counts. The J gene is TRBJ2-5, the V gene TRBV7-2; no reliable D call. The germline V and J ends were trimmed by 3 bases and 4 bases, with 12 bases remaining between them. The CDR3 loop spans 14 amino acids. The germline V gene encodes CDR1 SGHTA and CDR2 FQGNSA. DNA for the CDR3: TGTGCCAGCAGCTTGGATTCCTTCGTAGAGACCCAGTACTTC. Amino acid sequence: CASSLDSFVETQYF.